Shown below are 28 T cell receptor beta chains from a single sample sequenced in a study of metastatic and nonmetastatic thyroid tumors. Ahead of thyroid surgery, no patient had received treatment of any kind. TCRdb re-processed the PCR reads through MiXCR. Found here are 20,000 to 25,000 clones, roughly 12% of them singletons; the top ten hold 7.6%. Sequences were obtained from blood. These receptors came from a female donor with papillary thyroid cancer or a benign thyroid nodule (not recorded which). Some clones in this sample may be carry-over from other donors' samples.

By sample fraction, this clone is medium-sized. This chain uses TRBV27 with TRBJ1-6, with a tentative D call TRBD1 (5 bases). Germline V gene lookup returns CDR1 MNHEY and CDR2 SMNVEV (reference sequence). V lost 2 bases and J 6 bases, leaving 8 bases between the germline ends. The CDR3 is 14 residues long. CDR3 sequence (DNA): TGTGCCAGCAGTTTAGTAGGGGCTAATTCACCCCTCCACTTT. Amino acids: CASSLVGANSPLHF.

A few counts support this clone. One base away lies a much larger clone, so this may be a sequencing read error. V gene TRBV29-1 combines with J gene TRBJ2-7, with 10 nucleotides matching TRBD2. This CDR3 has 12 amino acids. Looked up from germline, CDR1 is SQVTM and CDR2 is ANQGSEA. Trimming cost V 4 bases and J 9 bases; bases outside gene matches: 6. CDR3: CSVALAGEGQYF. CDR3 sequence (DNA): TGCAGCGTTGCCCTAGCGGGAGAGGGGCAGTACTTC.

This clone was counted many times. The rearrangement links TRBV2 to TRBJ1-4; D not certain. The CDR3 totals 12 residues. V was cut by 7 bases and J by 7 bases, with 10 bases left in between. Per the germline V gene, CDR1 is SNHLY and CDR2 is FYNNEI. DNA for the CDR3: TGTGCCAGCACACCGGTGGGTGAAAAACTGTTTTTT. Protein product: CASTPVGEKLFF.

This clone was picked up many times. The chain recombines TRBV6-2 or TRBV6-3 with TRBJ2-5; D is ambiguous. This CDR3 has 13 residues. V dropped 4 bases and J dropped 0 bases, with 6 bases sitting between them. Germline CDR1 is MNHEY and CDR2 is SVGEGT. CDR3 nucleotide sequence: TGTGCCAGCAGTTTAAGGTACCAAGAGACCCAGTACTTC. Its protein product is CASSLRYQETQYF.

This clone rates as medium-sized. J is TRBJ2-1 and V is TRBV6-1; D assignment may be TRBD1 or TRBD2 (6 bases each). V gave up 7 bases and J gave up 4 bases, with 17 bases separating them. This CDR3 is 15 amino acids long. Germline CDR1 MNHNS, CDR2 SASEGT. This chain's CDR3 is CASNPQEGGYNEQFF. DNA for the CDR3: TGTGCCAGCAACCCCCAGGAAGGGGGGTACAATGAGCAGTTCTTC.

This clone has a count of ten or more. The chain combines TRBV20-1 with TRBJ2-5, with TRBD2 identical over 9 bases. The germline gives CDR1 DFQATT, CDR2 SNEGSKA (reference sequence). This CDR3 contains 12 residues. V lost 5 bases to trimming and J lost 4 bases; unmatched junction nucleotides: 2. CDR3 amino acids: CSAVSGRETQYF. As DNA, the CDR3 is TGCAGTGCTGTTAGCGGGAGAGAGACCCAGTACTTC.

In its sample, this clone was seen many times. This chain joins TRBV6-1 and TRBJ2-1; D remains unclear. Deletions cut 6 bases from V and 0 bases from J, with 12 bases between. Germline V CDR1 and CDR2: MNHNS, SASEGT. The length of the CDR3 is 15 residues. CDR3: CASSLTTISYNEQFF. The CDR3 DNA reads TGTGCCAGCAGCCTAACTACAATCTCCTACAATGAGCAGTTCTTC.

This clone rates as medium-sized. At one of its ends the junction is not consistent with the germline gene, which may arise from a read error. This CDR3 reads CASRIDSGQNSPLHF. The CDR3 nucleotides are TGTGCCAGTAGGATAGATTCCGGGCAGAATTCACCCCTCCACTTT. The chain carries TRBV19 and TRBJ1-6, with D unclear. Germline CDR1 LNHDA, CDR2 SQIVND (reference sequence). The CDR3 runs 15 residues.

This clone occurred many times. Other nucleotide sequences from this sample produce the same CDR3. The chain has TRBV7-6 and TRBJ1-1, with TRBD1 as a possible D gene (5 bases). CDR3 size: 14 residues. The germline CDR1 and CDR2 sequences are SGHVS and FNYEAQ. V was cut by 1 base and J by 3 bases, with 9 bases left in between. For the CDR3, the DNA is TGTGCCAGCAGCTTAGTGGGGCGGGACACTGAAGCTTTCTTT. Protein: CASSLVGRDTEAFF. The whole variable domain, remainder taken from reference TRBV7-6 and TRBJ1-1, is GAGVSQSPRYKVTKRGQDVALRCDPISGHVSLYWYRQALGQGPEFLTYFNYEAQQDKSGLPNDRFSAERPEGSISTLTIQRTEQRDSAMYRCASSLVGRDTEAFFGQGTRLTVV.

In this sample, this clone is medium-sized. This chain links TRBV6-1 with TRBJ1-3; unclear D gene. Germline CDR1 is MNHNS and CDR2 is SASEGT. CDR3 size: 14 residues. V shed 4 bases and J shed 3 bases, with 10 bases lying between them. This chain's CDR3 is CASSGEVDGNTIYF. The CDR3 DNA reads as TGTGCCAGCAGTGGTGAGGTGGATGGAAACACCATATATTTT.

This clone was seen ten or more times. The chain carries TRBV30 and TRBJ1-2; TRBD1 might be the D (5 bases). The CDR3 length is 12 residues. CDR1 and CDR2 from the germline V gene are GTSNPN and SVGIG (reference sequence). Trimming shortened V by 2 bases and J by 5 bases, and 9 bases separated the two germline ends. CDR3: CAWSKGVYGYTF. The CDR3 DNA reads TGTGCCTGGAGTAAAGGGGTTTATGGCTACACCTTC. The full variable domain, rest sourced from reference TRBV30 and TRBJ1-2, is SQTIHQWPATLVQPVGSPLSLECTVEGTSNPNLYWYRQAAGRGLQLLFYSVGIGQISSEVPQNLSASRPQDRQFILSSKKLLLSDSGFYLCAWSKGVYGYTFGSGTRLTVV.

The rearrangement uses TRBV18 and TRBJ1-3; tentatively, D is TRBD1 (5 bases). Germline V lookup: CDR1 KGHSH, CDR2 LQKENI. V lost 0 bases and J lost 1, with 13 bases in between. CDR3 length: 17 amino acids. CDR3 in amino acids: CASSPPGTVSSGNTIYF. CDR3 DNA: TGTGCCAGCTCACCACCCGGGACCGTCTCTTCTGGAAACACCATATATTTT.

This clone was seen at least ten times. V is TRBV10-3 and J is TRBJ1-3; D is possibly TRBD1 (6 bases). V shed 2 bases and J shed 0 bases, with 11 bases lying between them. Per the germline V gene, CDR1 is ENHRY and CDR2 is SYGVKD. CDR3 length equals 16 residues. Written as DNA, the CDR3 is TGTGCCATCAGTGAGCGGGGGGCGGACTCTGGAAACACCATATATTTT. Translated, it gives CAISERGADSGNTIYF.

This clone was picked up a small number of times. The sample carries other DNA sequences with the same CDR3. V is TRBV20-1 and J is TRBJ2-5, with D possibly matching TRBD1 (5 bases). The CDR3 spans 11 residues. Deletions cut 6 bases from V and 5 bases from J, with 10 bases between. In germline, CDR1 is DFQATT, CDR2 SNEGSKA (reference sequence). The CDR3 sequence is CSAGHEETQYF. The CDR3 coding sequence is TGCAGTGCCGGACATGAGGAGACCCAGTACTTC.

This clone appeared many times. The chain is built from TRBV5-1 and TRBJ2-3; D may correspond to TRBD1 or TRBD2 (5 bases each). Trimming left V 3 bases short and J 6 bases short, with 11 bases between. Germline V gives CDR1 SGHRS, CDR2 YFSETQ. This CDR3 has 13 amino acids. The CDR3 region is CASSWDRRDTQYF. Here the CDR3 DNA reads TGCGCCAGCAGCTGGGACCGGCGGGATACGCAGTATTTT.

This clone was observed a few times. This rearrangement joins TRBV5-4 to TRBJ1-1, with a weak D call TRBD1 (5 bases). Germline V lookup: CDR1 SGHNT, CDR2 YYREEE (reference sequence). The CDR3 consists of 13 residues. V was trimmed by 6 bases and J by 0 bases, leaving 9 bases between them. The CDR3 nucleotides are TGTGCCAGCATAGGGGCTATGAACACTGAAGCTTTCTTT. Protein product: CASIGAMNTEAFF.

There are many counts of this clone. This sequence joins TRBV2 and TRBJ2-5, with 11 bases matching TRBD2. Germline V gene data show CDR1 as SNHLY and CDR2 as FYNNEI. V was clipped by 0 bases and J by 2 bases; unmatched bases: 11. The CDR3 extends over 19 amino acids. The CDR3 reads CASSEAGGSLAGGQETQYF. The CDR3 region has the DNA TGTGCCAGCAGTGAAGCAGGGGGGTCTCTAGCGGGAGGTCAAGAGACCCAGTACTTC.

As for this clone: Relative to the germline gene, one junction end is altered; a read error may explain this. The V gene is TRBV24-1, the J gene TRBJ2-2; TRBD1 agrees at 9 bases. This CDR3 comprises 15 residues. Germline-derived CDR1 and CDR2 are KGHDR and SFDVKD. The CDR3 DNA reads TGTGCCACCGGAAACCGGGACAGGGCCACCGGGGAGCTGTTCTTT. It yields the protein CATGNRDRATGELFF.

The chain couples TRBV5-6 to TRBJ2-7, with a tentative D call TRBD2 (6 bases). There are 13 residues in the CDR3. Trimming shortened V by 0 bases and J by 3 bases, and 7 bases separated the two germline ends. Per germline, CDR1 SGHDT and CDR2 YYEEEE. CDR3 sequence reads: CASSLGTNYEQYF. In nucleotides, the CDR3 is TGTGCCAGCAGCTTGGGGACTAACTACGAGCAGTACTTC.

This clone was observed a few times. The chain carries TRBV6-1 and TRBJ1-5; D gene uncertain. Germline lookup yields CDR1 MNHNS and CDR2 SASEGT. CDR3 length: 15 residues. V gave up 2 bases and J gave up 10 bases, with 18 bases separating them. Written as DNA, the CDR3 is TGTGCCAGCAGTGAATTAGATGACATGGTTCATCCCCAGCATTTT. Protein product: CASSELDDMVHPQHF.

This clone is labeled as medium-sized. This chain joins TRBV6-5 and TRBJ2-2; a possible D gene is TRBD1 (5 bases). The CDR3 is 15 amino acids. Looked up from germline, CDR1 is MNHEY and CDR2 is SVGAGI. V shed 2 bases and J shed 6 bases, with 13 bases lying between them. The CDR3 spells CASSYIQVGPGELFF. CDR3 nucleotides: TGTGCCAGCAGTTACATACAGGTTGGGCCCGGGGAGCTGTTTTTT.

There are many counts of this clone. Other DNA sequences within the sample encode an identical CDR3. The V and J genes are TRBV7-2 and TRBJ1-5; no definite D call. Between the trimmed V and J ends, which lost 5 bases and 10 bases, there was a span of 12 bases. The CDR3 sequence is 12 residues long. Germline CDR1 reads SGHTA; CDR2 reads FQGNSA. CDR3 sequence (DNA): TGTGCCAGCAGCCACGCCTCCGATCCCCAGCATTTT. It translates to CASSHASDPQHF.

There are many counts of this clone. The V call is TRBV6-1, the J call TRBJ2-1; 15 positions agree with TRBD2. There are 16 residues in the CDR3. Germline V gene sequence: CDR1 MNHNS, CDR2 SASEGT. With V trimmed by 4 bases and J by 10 bases, 8 bases remained unmatched. Here the CDR3 DNA reads TGTGCCAGCAGTGTAGGACTAGCGGGAGGGCCTCCCGAGCAGTTCTTC. It codes for CASSVGLAGGPPEQFF.

Notes on this clone: A much larger clone sits a single nucleotide away, making a read error possible. The V gene is TRBV28, the J gene TRBJ2-7; perhaps D is TRBD1 or TRBD2 (6 bases each). Trimming took 5 bases from V and 3 from J, leaving 11 bases between them. There are 13 residues in the CDR3. Germline V gene sequence: CDR1 MDHEN, CDR2 SYDVKM. The CDR3 sequence: CASSLKGGYEQYF. The CDR3 DNA reads as TGTGCCAGCAGTCTCAAGGGGGGCTACGAGCAGTACTTC.

This clone was detected a few times. The junction shows a germline mismatch at one end, possibly a read error. This specimen includes other DNA sequences encoding the same CDR3. V gene TRBV10-1 combines with J gene TRBJ2-1; 9 bases align to TRBD2. Looked up from germline, CDR1 is WNHNN and CDR2 is SYGVQD (reference sequence). The CDR3 contains 16 residues. DNA for the CDR3: TGTGCCAGCAGTGGCCTGGGACTAGCTGGTTACAATGAGCAGTTCTTC. Translated, it gives CASSGLGLAGYNEQFF.

This clone was picked up many times. The genes are TRBV19 and TRBJ2-3, with 9 nucleotides matching TRBD2. This CDR3 has 15 amino acids. Trimming cost V 6 bases and J 1 base; bases outside gene matches: 5. Germline CDR1 LNHDA, CDR2 SQIVND (reference sequence). The CDR3 loop is CASRDPSGGTDTQYF. The CDR3 coding sequence is TGTGCCAGTAGAGATCCTAGCGGGGGCACAGATACGCAGTATTTT.

By share of the sample, this clone is medium-sized. V is TRBV6-1 and J is TRBJ1-5; D remains unclear. The CDR3 extends over 13 amino acids. Per germline, CDR1 MNHNS and CDR2 SASEGT. The germline V and J ends were trimmed by 6 bases and 5 bases, with 11 bases remaining between them. The CDR3 DNA reads as TGTGCCAGCAGATTAGGGAACTATCAGCCCCAGCATTTT. Amino acid sequence: CASRLGNYQPQHF.

This clone showed up many times. The chain recombines TRBV7-2 with TRBJ1-2; TRBD1 is a possible D gene (6 bases). This CDR3 is built from 15 residues. The ends were cut back, 4 bases at V and 10 bases at J, with 22 bases in the middle. Germline V gene lookup returns CDR1 SGHTA and CDR2 FQGNSA. The CDR3 loop reads CASSSPGRGASDYTF. DNA of the CDR3: TGTGCCAGCAGCTCCCCTGGACGGGGGGCGAGTGACTACACCTTC.